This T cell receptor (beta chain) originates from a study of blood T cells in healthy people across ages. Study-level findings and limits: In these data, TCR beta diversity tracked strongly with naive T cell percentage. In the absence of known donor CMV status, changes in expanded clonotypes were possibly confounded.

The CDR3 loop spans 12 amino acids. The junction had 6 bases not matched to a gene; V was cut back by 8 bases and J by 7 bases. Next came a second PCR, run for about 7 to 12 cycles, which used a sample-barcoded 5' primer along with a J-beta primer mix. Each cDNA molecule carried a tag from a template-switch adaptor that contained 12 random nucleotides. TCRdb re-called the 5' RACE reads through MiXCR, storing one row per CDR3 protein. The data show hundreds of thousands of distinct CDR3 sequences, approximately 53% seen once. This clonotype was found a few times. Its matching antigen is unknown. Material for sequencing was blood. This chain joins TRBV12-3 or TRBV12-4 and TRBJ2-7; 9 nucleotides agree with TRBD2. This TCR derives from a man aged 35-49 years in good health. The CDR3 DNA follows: TGTGCCAGCGGGAAGCGGGAGGCTGAGCAGTACTTC. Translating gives CASGKREAEQYF.